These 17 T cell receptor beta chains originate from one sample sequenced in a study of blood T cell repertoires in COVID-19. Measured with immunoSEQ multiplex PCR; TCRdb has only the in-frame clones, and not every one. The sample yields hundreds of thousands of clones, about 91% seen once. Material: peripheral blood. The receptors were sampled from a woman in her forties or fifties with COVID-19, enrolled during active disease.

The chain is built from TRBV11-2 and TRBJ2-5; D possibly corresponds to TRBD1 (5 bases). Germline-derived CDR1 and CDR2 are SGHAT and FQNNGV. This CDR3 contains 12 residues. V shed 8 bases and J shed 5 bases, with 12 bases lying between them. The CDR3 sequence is CASDSFGETQYF. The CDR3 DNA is TGTGCCAGCGACAGCTTCGGGGAGACCCAGTACTTC.

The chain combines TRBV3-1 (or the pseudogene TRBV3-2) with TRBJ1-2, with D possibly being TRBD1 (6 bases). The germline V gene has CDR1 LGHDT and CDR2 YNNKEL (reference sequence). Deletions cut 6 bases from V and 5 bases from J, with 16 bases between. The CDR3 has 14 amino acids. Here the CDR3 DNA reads TGTGCCAGCAGACCAGACAGGCGGGGGTATGGCTACACCTTC. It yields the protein CASRPDRRGYGYTF.

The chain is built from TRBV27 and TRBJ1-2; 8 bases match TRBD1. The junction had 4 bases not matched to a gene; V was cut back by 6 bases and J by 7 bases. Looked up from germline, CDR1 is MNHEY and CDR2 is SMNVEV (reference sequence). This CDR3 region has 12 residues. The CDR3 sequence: CASRRTGSGYTF. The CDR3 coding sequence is TGTGCCAGCAGAAGGACAGGGAGTGGCTACACCTTC.

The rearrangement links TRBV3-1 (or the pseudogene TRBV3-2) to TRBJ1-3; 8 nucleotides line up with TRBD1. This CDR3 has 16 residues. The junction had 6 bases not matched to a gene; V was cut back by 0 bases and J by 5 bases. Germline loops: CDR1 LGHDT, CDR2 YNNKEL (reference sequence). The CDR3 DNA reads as TGTGCCAGCAGCCAAGATCGGGGGACAGGACGAAACACCATATATTTT. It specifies CASSQDRGTGRNTIYF.

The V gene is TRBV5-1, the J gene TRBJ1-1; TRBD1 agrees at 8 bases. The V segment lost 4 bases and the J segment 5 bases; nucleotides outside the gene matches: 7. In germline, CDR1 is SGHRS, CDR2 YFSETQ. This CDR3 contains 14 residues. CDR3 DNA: TGCGCCAGCAGCGGGACAGGAAGGGGGACTGAAGCTTTCTTT. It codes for CASSGTGRGTEAFF.

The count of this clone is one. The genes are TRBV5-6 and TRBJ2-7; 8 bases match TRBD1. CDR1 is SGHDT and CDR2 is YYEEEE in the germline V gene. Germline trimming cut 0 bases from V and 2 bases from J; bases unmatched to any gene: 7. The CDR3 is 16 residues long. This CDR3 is CASSLERTGSAYEQYF. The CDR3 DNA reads TGTGCCAGCAGCTTGGAGCGGACAGGGAGCGCCTACGAGCAGTACTTC.

This chain's CDR3 is CSVLPGLNTGELFF. CDR3 nucleotide sequence: TGCAGCGTTCTTCCGGGACTCAACACCGGGGAGCTGTTTTTT. The chain uses TRBV29-1 and TRBJ2-2; tentatively, D is TRBD2 (6 bases). Germline assignment: CDR1 SQVTM and CDR2 ANQGSEA. Trimming shortened V by 5 bases and J by 2 bases, and 12 bases separated the two germline ends. CDR3 length: 14 amino acids.

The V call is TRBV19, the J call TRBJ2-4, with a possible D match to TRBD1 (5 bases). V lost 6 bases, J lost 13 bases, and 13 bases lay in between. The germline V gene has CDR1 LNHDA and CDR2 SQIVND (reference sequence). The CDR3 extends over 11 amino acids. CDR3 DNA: TGTGCCAGTAGCTTAACAGGAACCCAGTACTTC. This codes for CASSLTGTQYF.

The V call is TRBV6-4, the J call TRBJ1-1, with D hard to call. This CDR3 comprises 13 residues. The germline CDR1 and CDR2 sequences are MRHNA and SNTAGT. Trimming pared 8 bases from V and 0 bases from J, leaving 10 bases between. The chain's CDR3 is CASRSGVNTEAFF. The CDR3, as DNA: TGTGCCAGCCGTAGTGGAGTGAACACTGAAGCTTTCTTT.

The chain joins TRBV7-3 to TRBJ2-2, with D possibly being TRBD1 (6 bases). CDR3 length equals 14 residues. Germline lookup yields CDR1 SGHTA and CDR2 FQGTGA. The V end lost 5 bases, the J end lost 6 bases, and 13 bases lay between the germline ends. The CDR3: CASSTQGSAGELFF. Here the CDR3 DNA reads TGTGCCAGCAGCACACAGGGTTCAGCCGGGGAGCTGTTTTTT.

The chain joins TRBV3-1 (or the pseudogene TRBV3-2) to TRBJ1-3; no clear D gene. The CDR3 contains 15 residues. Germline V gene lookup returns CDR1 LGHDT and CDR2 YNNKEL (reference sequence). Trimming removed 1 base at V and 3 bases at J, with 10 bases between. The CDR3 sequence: CASSQVPSGGNTIYF. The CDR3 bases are TGTGCCAGCAGCCAAGTCCCCTCGGGTGGAAACACCATATATTTT.

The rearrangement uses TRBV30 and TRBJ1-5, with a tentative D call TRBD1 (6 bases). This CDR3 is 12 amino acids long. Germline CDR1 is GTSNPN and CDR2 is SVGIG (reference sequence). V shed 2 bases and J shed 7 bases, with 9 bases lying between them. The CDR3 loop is CAWSMGAQPQHF. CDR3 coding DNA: TGTGCCTGGAGTATGGGGGCACAGCCCCAGCATTTT.

CDR3 coding DNA: TGTGCCAGCTCTTACCGGGCGGAGGGCTACTCTGGAAACACCATATATTTT. Protein product: CASSYRAEGYSGNTIYF. The rearrangement links TRBV18 to TRBJ1-3; no firm D call. Trimming cost V 6 bases and J 0 bases, with 18 bases left between them. The CDR3 has 17 amino acids. Looked up from germline, CDR1 is KGHSH and CDR2 is LQKENI.

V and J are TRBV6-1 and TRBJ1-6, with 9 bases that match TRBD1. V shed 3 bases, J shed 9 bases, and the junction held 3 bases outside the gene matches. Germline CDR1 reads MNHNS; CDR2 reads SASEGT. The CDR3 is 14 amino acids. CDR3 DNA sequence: TGTGCCAGCAGTGAGGGACAGGGAATTTCACCCCTCCACTTT. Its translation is CASSEGQGISPLHF.

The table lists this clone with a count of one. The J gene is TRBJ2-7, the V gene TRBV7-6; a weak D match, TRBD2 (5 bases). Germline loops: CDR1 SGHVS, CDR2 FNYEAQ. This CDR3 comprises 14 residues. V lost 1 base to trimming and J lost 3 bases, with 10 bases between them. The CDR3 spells CASSLGGKGYEQYF. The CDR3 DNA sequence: TGTGCCAGCAGCTTAGGAGGGAAGGGCTACGAGCAGTACTTC.

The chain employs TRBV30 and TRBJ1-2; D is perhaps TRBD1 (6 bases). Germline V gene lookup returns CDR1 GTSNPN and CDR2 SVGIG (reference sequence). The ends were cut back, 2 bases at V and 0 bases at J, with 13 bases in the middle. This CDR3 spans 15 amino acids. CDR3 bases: TGTGCCTGGAGTCCGGACAGACTCTCTAACTATGGCTACACCTTC. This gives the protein CAWSPDRLSNYGYTF. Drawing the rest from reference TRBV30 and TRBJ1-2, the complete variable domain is SQTIHQWPATLVQPVGSPLSLECTVEGTSNPNLYWYRQAAGRGLQLLFYSVGIGQISSEVPQNLSASRPQDRQFILSSKKLLLSDSGFYLCAWSPDRLSNYGYTFGSGTRLTVV.

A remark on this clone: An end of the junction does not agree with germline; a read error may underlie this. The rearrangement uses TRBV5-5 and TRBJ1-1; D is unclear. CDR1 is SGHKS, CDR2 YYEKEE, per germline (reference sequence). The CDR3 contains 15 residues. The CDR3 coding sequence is TGTACCAGCAGCCCCCGTTGGGGAGAGAGCACTGAAGCTTTCTTT. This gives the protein CTSSPRWGESTEAFF.